The 18 T cell receptor beta chains in this list originate from one sample, sequenced in a study of beta chain features in type 1 diabetes. Study conclusions and caveats: TCRB CDR3s from Type 1 diabetes patients were moderately but significantly shorter in all four CD4+ subsets.

Their cognate antigens are unknown. The investigators reverse transcribed all of the isolated RNA, so they sequenced expressed TCRB transcripts. TCRdb's table, derived via immunoSEQ multiplex PCR, lists solely in-frame clones and lacks some. The sample contains some 700,000 clones, roughly 13% of which appear only once. The sample comprised naive CD4+ T cells from blood. Every receptor here comes from a man younger than 30 with type 1 diabetes.

This clone was recorded a few times. The same CDR3 is also encoded by other DNA sequences in this sample. For the CDR3, the DNA is TGTGCCAGCAGCGTAGCGGGGTCTGGGGCCAACGTCCTGACTTTC. Its translation: CASSVAGSGANVLTF. This rearrangement joins TRBV9 to TRBJ2-6, with D perhaps TRBD2 (5 bases). CDR3 length: 15 residues. V gave up 0 bases and J gave up 1 base, with 5 bases separating them. Per germline, CDR1 SGDLS and CDR2 YYNGEE. The full variable domain, completed using reference TRBV9 and TRBJ2-6, is DSGVTQTPKHLITATGQRVTLRCSPRSGDLSVYWYQQSLDQGLQFLIQYYNGEERAKGNILERFSAQQFPDLHSELNLSSLELGDSALYFCASSVAGSGANVLTFGAGSRLTVL.

This clone has more than one count but fewer than ten. The chain joins TRBV30 to TRBJ1-2; a possible D gene is TRBD1 (5 bases). Trimming took off 6 bases at V and 8 bases at J, with 25 bases between the two ends. Germline V CDR1 and CDR2: GTSNPN, SVGIG (reference sequence). CDR3 size: 15 residues. The CDR3 region is CACPKGRGWIHGYTF. DNA of the CDR3: TGTGCCTGTCCGAAAGGGAGGGGATGGATCCACGGCTACACCTTC.

This clone came up a few times. The gene calls are TRBV19 and TRBJ2-3; no definite D call. Trimming removed 3 bases from V and 4 bases from J, with 5 bases in between. The CDR3 totals 12 residues. CDR1 and CDR2 from the germline V gene are LNHDA and SQIVND (reference sequence). CDR3 in amino acids: CASSMSADTQYF. For the CDR3, the DNA is TGTGCCAGTAGTATGTCGGCAGATACGCAGTATTTT.

This clone was seen more than once but under ten times. The chain employs TRBV27 and TRBJ1-5, with D perhaps matching TRBD1 (6 bases). Germline CDR1 MNHEY, CDR2 SMNVEV (reference sequence). The CDR3 has 16 residues. V lost 3 bases, J lost 2 bases, and 14 bases lay in between. For the CDR3, the DNA is TGTGCCAGCAGTTTTAAGGGGGTAATTGGCAATCAGCCCCAGCATTTT. Protein: CASSFKGVIGNQPQHF.

This clone was seen a few times. The rearrangement joins TRBV15 to TRBJ1-1; a weak D match, TRBD1 (5 bases). Trimming removed 5 bases from V and 1 base from J, with 14 bases in between. The germline V gene encodes CDR1 LNHNV and CDR2 YYDKDF (reference sequence). This CDR3 spans 15 amino acids. The CDR3 loop is CATSLLGGKNTEAFF. The CDR3 coding sequence is TGTGCCACCAGCTTGCTTGGGGGGAAGAACACTGAAGCTTTCTTT. The full variable domain, rest sourced from reference TRBV15 and TRBJ1-1, is DAMVIQNPRYQVTQFGKPVTLSCSQTLNHNVMYWYQQKSSQAPKLLFHYYDKDFNNEADTPDNFQSRRPNTSFCFLDIRSPGLGDTAMYLCATSLLGGKNTEAFFGQGTRLTVV.

This clone has more than one count but fewer than ten. The gene calls are TRBV16 and TRBJ1-1; D is undetermined. Trimming removed 0 bases from V and 11 bases from J, with 10 bases in between. The CDR3 covers 12 residues. Germline CDR1 and CDR2: KGHSY and FQNENV. This CDR3 is CASSQSTYTAFF. In DNA form, the CDR3 reads TGTGCCAGCAGCCAATCTACGTATACTGCTTTCTTT.

This clone occurred once. This chain links TRBV2 with TRBJ1-2; no firm D call. This CDR3 has 14 residues. Trimming stripped 4 bases from V and 1 base from J, with 10 bases between. The germline V gene has CDR1 SNHLY and CDR2 FYNNEI. The CDR3: CASSAAHNNYGYTF. CDR3 bases: TGTGCCAGCAGTGCCGCACACAATAACTATGGCTACACCTTC.

This chain connects TRBV29-1 to TRBJ2-4; either TRBD1 or TRBD2 may supply D (6 bases each). Germline loops: CDR1 SQVTM, CDR2 ANQGSEA. The CDR3 has 15 residues. V gave up 5 bases and J gave up 0 bases, with 14 bases separating them. CDR3 bases: TGCAGCGTTCTAGTTGGGGGGCTAGCCAAAAACATTCAGTACTTC. It translates to CSVLVGGLAKNIQYF.

This clone was counted between two and nine times. The chain carries TRBV27 and TRBJ2-7, with TRBD1 matching over 8 bases. The CDR3 contains 14 residues. Per germline, CDR1 MNHEY and CDR2 SMNVEV (reference sequence). V gave up 7 bases and J gave up 3 bases; unmatched junction bases: 8. The CDR3 DNA follows: TGTGCCAGCAAAAGGACAGGGAGTAGCTACGAGCAGTACTTC. Its protein is CASKRTGSSYEQYF.

This clone was counted between two and nine times. The rearrangement links TRBV4-2 to TRBJ2-5; TRBD2 agrees at 11 bases. The CDR3 totals 16 residues. Germline CDR1 LGHNA, CDR2 YNFKEQ. V shed 0 bases, J shed 5 bases, and the junction held 5 bases outside the gene matches. Here the CDR3 reads CASSQELAGGRETQYF. DNA for the CDR3: TGTGCCAGCAGCCAAGAGCTAGCGGGGGGCCGGGAGACCCAGTACTTC.

V gene TRBV19 combines with J gene TRBJ2-1, with TRBD2 matching 8 bases. V trimming: 4 bases; J trimming: 0 bases; junction bases outside the gene matches: 2. The germline gives CDR1 LNHDA, CDR2 SQIVND (reference sequence). The CDR3 runs to 15 residues. This CDR3 reads CASSTLADSYNEQFF. Written as DNA, the CDR3 is TGTGCCAGTAGTACACTAGCGGACTCCTACAATGAGCAGTTCTTC.

The chain couples TRBV5-6 to TRBJ2-2; D is unclear. This CDR3 is 14 amino acids long. Trimming removed 0 bases from V and 5 bases from J, with 8 bases in between. Germline V gene lookup returns CDR1 SGHDT and CDR2 YYEEEE. The CDR3 region is CASSLDTGTGELFF. CDR3 DNA sequence: TGTGCCAGCAGCTTGGATACGGGTACCGGGGAGCTGTTTTTT.

The chain employs TRBV28 and TRBJ2-5; TRBD1 matches 9 bases. This CDR3 has 13 residues. The germline CDR1 and CDR2 sequences are MDHEN and SYDVKM. V trimming: 10 bases; J trimming: 7 bases; junction bases outside the gene matches: 10. For the CDR3, the DNA is TGTGCCACCCACGAGGGACAGGGCTTGACCCAGTACTTC. Translating it yields CATHEGQGLTQYF.

This clone turned up a few times. The J gene is TRBJ2-2, the V gene TRBV30; maybe TRBD2 (6 bases). Germline V gene lookup returns CDR1 GTSNPN and CDR2 SVGIG (reference sequence). V gave up 1 base and J gave up 6 bases, with 12 bases separating them. The CDR3 has 14 amino acids. This CDR3 reads CAWSERLGSGELFF. The CDR3 bases are TGTGCCTGGAGTGAGAGACTAGGTTCCGGGGAGCTGTTTTTT.

This clone was observed a few times. CDR3 region: CASSQDRGNRANTEAFF. CDR3 sequence (DNA): TGCGCCAGCAGCCAAGACAGGGGGAACAGGGCGAACACTGAAGCTTTCTTT. J is TRBJ1-1 and V is TRBV4-1; TRBD1 matches 7 bases. Unmatched junction bases numbered 8, after V lost 0 bases and J lost 1 base. Germline loops: CDR1 MGHRA, CDR2 YSYEKL. The CDR3 consists of 17 residues.

The sample holds a few counts of this clone. V usage is TRBV11-2 and J usage is TRBJ2-7, with unresolved D. The CDR3 runs 11 residues. V was shortened by 6 bases and J by 3 bases, with 6 bases between the two germline ends. The germline V gene has CDR1 SGHAT and CDR2 FQNNGV. CDR3 protein: CASSLNYEQYF. CDR3 bases: TGTGCCAGCAGTCTCAACTACGAGCAGTACTTC.

This clone occurred a few times. The J gene is TRBJ2-3, the V gene TRBV6-5, with D unresolved. Between the trimmed V and J ends, which lost 4 bases and 5 bases, there was a span of 4 bases. From germline, CDR1 is MNHEY and CDR2 SVGAGI. This CDR3 spans 11 amino acids. CDR3: CASSSKDTQYF. CDR3 DNA: TGTGCCAGCAGTTCTAAAGATACGCAGTATTTT.

The chain employs TRBV4-1 and TRBJ1-1, with 7 bases lining up with TRBD1. Germline-derived CDR1 and CDR2 are MGHRA and YSYEKL. J lost 4 bases, V lost 5 bases, and 13 bases had no gene match. The CDR3 has 16 amino acids. The CDR3 reads CASSYPGRRGGTEAFF. The DNA of the CDR3 is TGCGCCAGCAGCTATCCGGGACGCAGGGGGGGCACTGAAGCTTTCTTT.